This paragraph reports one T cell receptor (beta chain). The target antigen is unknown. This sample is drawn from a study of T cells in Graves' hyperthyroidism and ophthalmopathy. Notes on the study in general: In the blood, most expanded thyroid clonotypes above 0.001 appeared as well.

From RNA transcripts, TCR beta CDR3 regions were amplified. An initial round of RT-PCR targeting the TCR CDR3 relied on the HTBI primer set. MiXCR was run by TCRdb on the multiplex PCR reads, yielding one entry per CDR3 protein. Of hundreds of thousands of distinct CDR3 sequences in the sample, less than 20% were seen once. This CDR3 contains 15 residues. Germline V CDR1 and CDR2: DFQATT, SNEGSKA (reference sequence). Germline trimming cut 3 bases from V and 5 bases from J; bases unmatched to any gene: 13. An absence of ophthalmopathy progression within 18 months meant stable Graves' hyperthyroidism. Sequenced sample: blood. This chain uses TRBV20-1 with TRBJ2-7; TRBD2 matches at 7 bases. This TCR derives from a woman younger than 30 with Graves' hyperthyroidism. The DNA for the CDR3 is TGCAGTGCTAGCTTAACGGGGGGAGGGTCCAACGAGCAGTACTTC. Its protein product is CSASLTGGGSNEQYF.